The 21 T cell receptor beta chains in this list originate from one sample, sequenced in a study of blood T cell repertoires in COVID-19. Clones were read by immunoSEQ multiplex PCR, and TCRdb kept only the in-frame ones, dropping some. Of around 26,000 clones listed, 87% are singletons. Sequenced: peripheral blood. The receptors shown here come from a human donor with active COVID-19. The donor label of this sample is uncertain.

The rearrangement uses TRBV6-5 and TRBJ2-1; D is uncertain. The CDR3 has 14 residues. Trimming cost V 7 bases and J 4 bases, with 14 bases left between them. CDR1 MNHEY and CDR2 SVGAGI come from the germline V gene. The CDR3 DNA follows: TGTGCCAGCACTAGAGAACTCTTATACAATGAGCAGTTCTTC. This encodes CASTRELLYNEQFF.

V usage is TRBV10-3 and J usage is TRBJ2-7; the D gene is possibly TRBD2 (6 bases). V was trimmed by 8 bases and J by 2 bases, leaving 16 bases between them. Germline values: CDR1 ENHRY, CDR2 SYGVKD. The CDR3 loop spans 14 amino acids. CDR3 region: CAISTGDFPYEQYF. As DNA, the CDR3 is TGTGCCATCTCAACCGGGGACTTCCCCTACGAGCAGTACTTC.

The genes are TRBV11-3 and TRBJ1-6, with a weak D call TRBD1 (5 bases). The V gene's germline CDR1 is SGHNT and CDR2 YENEEA. The CDR3 contains 15 residues. Trimming took off 4 bases at V and 8 bases at J, with 15 bases between the two ends. The DNA for the CDR3 is TGTGCCAGCAGCTCCACGGGACTTGGGCATTCACCCCTCCACTTT. It is translated as CASSSTGLGHSPLHF.

The V and J genes are TRBV12-5 and TRBJ1-5, with TRBD1 matching 7 bases. There are 14 residues in the CDR3. The V gene's germline CDR1 is LGHNT and CDR2 FRNRAP. V trimming: 6 bases; J trimming: 7 bases; junction bases outside the gene matches: 9. CDR3 amino acids: CASGKDRVRQPQHF. As DNA, the CDR3 is TGTGCTAGTGGAAAAGACAGGGTAAGGCAGCCCCAGCATTTT.

This clone came up once. The V gene is TRBV9, the J gene TRBJ2-1; the match to TRBD2 covers 11 bases. Germline V lookup: CDR1 SGDLS, CDR2 YYNGEE. This CDR3 comprises 15 residues. J was trimmed by 4 bases and V by 7 bases; bases with no gene match: 7. CDR3 coding DNA: TGTGCCAGCGGAGCACTAGCGGGAGCGTACAATGAGCAGTTCTTC. The encoded protein is CASGALAGAYNEQFF.

The rearrangement uses TRBV7-9 and TRBJ1-1; tentatively, D is TRBD1 (5 bases). The CDR3 totals 14 residues. Looked up from germline, CDR1 is SEHNR and CDR2 is FQNEAQ (reference sequence). Trimming removed 1 base at V and 8 bases at J, with 14 bases between. CDR3 protein: CASSLDQGLLEAFF. Here the CDR3 DNA reads TGTGCCAGCAGCTTAGATCAGGGACTTCTGGAAGCTTTCTTT. Filled out from reference TRBV7-9 and TRBJ1-1, the complete variable domain reads DTGVSQNPRHKITKRGQNVTFRCDPISEHNRLYWYRQTLGQGPEFLTYFQNEAQLEKSRLLSDRFSAERPKGSFSTLEIQRTEQGDSAMYLCASSLDQGLLEAFFGQGTRLTVV.

The chain carries TRBV27 and TRBJ1-6; 10 nucleotides line up with TRBD1. The V and J ends lost 3 bases and 9 bases, in that order; junction bases with no gene match: 8. This CDR3 region has 16 residues. From germline, CDR1 is MNHEY and CDR2 SMNVEV (reference sequence). The CDR3 DNA reads as TGTGCCAGCAGTTTTCTGACAGGGGGCTCTGTTTCACCCCTCCACTTT. Protein: CASSFLTGGSVSPLHF.

The chain links TRBV6-6 to TRBJ2-1; D not resolved. Germline V lookup: CDR1 MNHNY, CDR2 SVGAGI (reference sequence). Trimming pared 0 bases from V and 4 bases from J, leaving 7 bases between. This CDR3 comprises 14 residues. CDR3 sequence: CASSYSTVYNEQFF. The CDR3 DNA follows: TGTGCCAGCAGTTACTCAACTGTATACAATGAGCAGTTCTTC.

V and J are TRBV7-2 and TRBJ2-2, with no clear D. Germline assignment: CDR1 SGHTA and CDR2 FQGNSA. Trimming took 0 bases from V and 0 from J, leaving 8 bases between them. CDR3 size: 16 residues. The CDR3 sequence is CASSLAGGANTGELFF. CDR3 bases: TGTGCCAGCAGCTTAGCCGGCGGAGCGAACACCGGGGAGCTGTTTTTT.

The V call is TRBV29-1, the J call TRBJ2-7; a weak D match, TRBD2 (5 bases). This CDR3 is built from 13 residues. Germline V CDR1 and CDR2: SQVTM, ANQGSEA. Trimming pared 6 bases from V and 2 bases from J, leaving 14 bases between. CDR3 loop: CSVARTGTYEQYF. Written as DNA, the CDR3 is TGCAGCGTCGCCCGGACGGGAACCTACGAGCAGTACTTC.

This rearrangement joins TRBV28 to TRBJ1-5; 8 bases line up with TRBD1. Trimming removed 4 bases from V and 0 bases from J; junction bases left unmatched: 5. The V gene's germline CDR1 is MDHEN and CDR2 SYDVKM. The CDR3 is made up of 16 amino acids. This CDR3 is CASSSWTGFSNQPQHF. The CDR3, as DNA: TGTGCCAGCAGTTCCTGGACAGGGTTTAGCAATCAGCCCCAGCATTTT.

This clone was seen more than once but under ten times. The chain has TRBV6-5 and TRBJ2-1, with 12 bases matching TRBD2. The V gene end was trimmed by 6 bases and the J gene end by 7 bases; junction bases not matched to a gene: 7. The CDR3 has 15 residues. The germline CDR1 and CDR2 sequences are MNHEY and SVGAGI. The chain's CDR3 is CASSQTSGRYNEQFF. CDR3 DNA sequence: TGTGCCAGCAGCCAGACTAGCGGGAGATATAATGAGCAGTTCTTC.

This chain links TRBV6-1 with TRBJ1-1, with D maybe TRBD1 (5 bases). Germline values: CDR1 MNHNS, CDR2 SASEGT. The CDR3 covers 15 residues. V was shortened by 3 bases and J by 4 bases, with 15 bases between the two germline ends. The CDR3 sequence: CASSESHRSFTEAFF. The CDR3 region has the DNA TGTGCCAGCAGTGAGTCCCACAGGTCTTTCACTGAAGCTTTCTTT.

The CDR3 reads CASSESAHSGNTIYF. The CDR3 DNA sequence: TGTGCCAGCAGTGAAAGCGCGCACTCTGGAAACACCATATATTTT. V and J are TRBV2 and TRBJ1-3; D remains ambiguous. Germline CDR1 is SNHLY and CDR2 is FYNNEI. V gave up 2 bases and J gave up 0 bases, with 8 bases separating them. This CDR3 contains 15 residues.

The chain uses TRBV11-3 and TRBJ2-3; D might be TRBD1 (5 bases). The CDR3 sequence is 16 residues long. Germline V gene sequence: CDR1 SGHNT, CDR2 YENEEA. Trimming took 5 bases from V and 0 from J, leaving 15 bases between them. In nucleotides, the CDR3 is TGTGCCAGCAGCCCACCGAGACAGCGTAGCACAGATACGCAGTATTTT. It encodes CASSPPRQRSTDTQYF.

The V gene is TRBV4-1, the J gene TRBJ1-1; weak D call: TRBD1 (5 bases). This CDR3 spans 14 amino acids. Germline lookup yields CDR1 MGHRA and CDR2 YSYEKL. Trimming pared 4 bases from V and 6 bases from J, leaving 15 bases between. CDR3 amino acids: CASSLTGYGAEAFF. As DNA, the CDR3 is TGCGCCAGCAGCCTCACAGGTTATGGGGCTGAAGCTTTCTTT.

The chain links TRBV3-1 (or the pseudogene TRBV3-2) to TRBJ1-2, with 7 nucleotides matching TRBD1. Germline V gives CDR1 LGHDT, CDR2 YNNKEL (reference sequence). The CDR3 is 14 amino acids. Germline trimming cut 2 bases from V and 4 bases from J; bases unmatched to any gene: 4. CDR3 sequence (DNA): TGTGCCAGCAGCCAAAGGGGGCCTGGCTATGGCTACACCTTC. Translating gives CASSQRGPGYGYTF.

V and J are TRBV30 and TRBJ2-3, with D possibly being TRBD1 (6 bases). This CDR3 has 15 amino acids. Germline V CDR1 and CDR2: GTSNPN, SVGIG (reference sequence). V lost 1 base to trimming and J lost 0 bases, with 11 bases between them. The CDR3 bases are TGTGCCTGGAGTGGGACAGCAATTAGCACAGATACGCAGTATTTT. It translates to CAWSGTAISTDTQYF.

This chain links TRBV6-2 or TRBV6-3 with TRBJ2-7; TRBD2 matches at 11 bases. V shed 3 bases and J 0 bases; nucleotides not matched to a gene: 1. The germline CDR1 and CDR2 sequences are MNHEY and SVGEGT. The CDR3 is 15 amino acids. CDR3 nucleotides: TGTGCCAGCAGTTATAGCGGGAGGGCCTCCTACGAGCAGTACTTC. Residues: CASSYSGRASYEQYF.

V gene TRBV15 combines with J gene TRBJ2-1; TRBD2 aligns across 12 bases. There are 16 residues in the CDR3. The V gene's germline CDR1 is LNHNV and CDR2 YYDKDF (reference sequence). The V gene end was trimmed by 0 bases and the J gene end by 6 bases; junction bases not matched to a gene: 3. CDR3 DNA: TGTGCCACCAGCAGAGATGGACTAGCGGGAAGCAATGAGCAGTTCTTC. Protein product: CATSRDGLAGSNEQFF.

The rearrangement uses TRBV16 and TRBJ2-1; D might be TRBD1 (7 bases). Trimming left V 7 bases short and J 3 bases short, with 19 bases between. Germline CDR1 reads KGHSY; CDR2 reads FQNENV. The CDR3 loop spans 16 amino acids. In DNA, the CDR3 is TGTGCCAGCACTCCCCCCGGAGGGGGCATCTACAATGAGCAGTTCTTC. Translation gives CASTPPGGGIYNEQFF.